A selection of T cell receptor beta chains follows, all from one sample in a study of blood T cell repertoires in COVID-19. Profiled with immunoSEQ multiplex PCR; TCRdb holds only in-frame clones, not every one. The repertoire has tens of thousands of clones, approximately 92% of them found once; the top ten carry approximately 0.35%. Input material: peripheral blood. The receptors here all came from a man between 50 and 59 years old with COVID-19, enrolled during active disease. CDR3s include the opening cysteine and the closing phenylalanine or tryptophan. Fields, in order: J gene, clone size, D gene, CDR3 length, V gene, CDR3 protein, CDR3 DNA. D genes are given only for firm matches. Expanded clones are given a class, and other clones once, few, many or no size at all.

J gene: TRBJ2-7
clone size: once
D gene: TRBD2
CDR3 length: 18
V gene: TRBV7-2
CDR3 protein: CASSLLGLAGVVTYEQYF
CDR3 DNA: TGTGCCAGCAGCTTACTGGGACTAGCGGGAGTCGTAACCTACGAGCAGTACTTC

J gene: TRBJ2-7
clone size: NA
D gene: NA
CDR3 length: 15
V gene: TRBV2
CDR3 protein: CASSTDFQSAYEQYF
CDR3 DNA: TGTGCCAGCAGTACCGACTTCCAAAGCGCCTACGAGCAGTACTTC

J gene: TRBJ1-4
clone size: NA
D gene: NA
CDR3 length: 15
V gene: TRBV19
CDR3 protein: CASSIGLTTNEKLFF
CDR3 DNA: TGTGCCAGTAGTATAGGACTGACAACTAATGAAAAACTGTTTTTT

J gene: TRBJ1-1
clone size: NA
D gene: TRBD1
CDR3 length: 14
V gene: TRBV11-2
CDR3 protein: CASSWGQGGTEAFF
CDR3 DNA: TGTGCCAGCAGCTGGGGACAGGGAGGCACTGAAGCTTTCTTT

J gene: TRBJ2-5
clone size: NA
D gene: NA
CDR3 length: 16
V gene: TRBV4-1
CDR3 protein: CASSHGLTTSQKTQYF
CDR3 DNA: TGCGCCAGCAGCCATGGGCTAACGACAAGCCAGAAGACCCAGTACTTC

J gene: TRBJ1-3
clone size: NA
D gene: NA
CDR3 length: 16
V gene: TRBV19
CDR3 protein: CASSYRQATSGNTIYF
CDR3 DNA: TGTGCCAGTAGCTACCGACAGGCTACCTCTGGAAACACCATATATTTT

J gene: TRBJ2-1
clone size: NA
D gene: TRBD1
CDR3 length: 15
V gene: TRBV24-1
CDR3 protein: CATSDPRQGGNEQFF
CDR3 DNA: TGTGCCACCAGTGACCCCAGACAGGGGGGGAATGAGCAGTTCTTC

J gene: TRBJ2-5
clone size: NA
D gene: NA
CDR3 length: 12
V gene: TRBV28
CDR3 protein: CASRASGETQYF
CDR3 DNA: TGTGCCAGCAGGGCTAGTGGGGAGACCCAGTACTTC

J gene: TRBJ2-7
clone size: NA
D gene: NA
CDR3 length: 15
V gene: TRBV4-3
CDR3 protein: CASSLINLSPYEQYF
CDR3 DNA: TGCGCCAGCAGCCTTATCAATCTAAGCCCCTACGAGCAGTACTTC

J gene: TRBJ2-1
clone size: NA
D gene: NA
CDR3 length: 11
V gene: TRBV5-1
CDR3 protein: CASSINNEQFF
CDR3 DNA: TGCGCCAGCAGCATCAACAATGAGCAGTTCTTC

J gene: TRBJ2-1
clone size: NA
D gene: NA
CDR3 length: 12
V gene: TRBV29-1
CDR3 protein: CSVRQGGNEQFF
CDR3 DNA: TGCAGCGTTCGACAGGGAGGCAATGAGCAGTTCTTC

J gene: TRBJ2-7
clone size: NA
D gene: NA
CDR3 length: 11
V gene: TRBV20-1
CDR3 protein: CSARLEYEQYF
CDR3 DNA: TGCAGTGCTAGATTGGAGTACGAGCAGTACTTC